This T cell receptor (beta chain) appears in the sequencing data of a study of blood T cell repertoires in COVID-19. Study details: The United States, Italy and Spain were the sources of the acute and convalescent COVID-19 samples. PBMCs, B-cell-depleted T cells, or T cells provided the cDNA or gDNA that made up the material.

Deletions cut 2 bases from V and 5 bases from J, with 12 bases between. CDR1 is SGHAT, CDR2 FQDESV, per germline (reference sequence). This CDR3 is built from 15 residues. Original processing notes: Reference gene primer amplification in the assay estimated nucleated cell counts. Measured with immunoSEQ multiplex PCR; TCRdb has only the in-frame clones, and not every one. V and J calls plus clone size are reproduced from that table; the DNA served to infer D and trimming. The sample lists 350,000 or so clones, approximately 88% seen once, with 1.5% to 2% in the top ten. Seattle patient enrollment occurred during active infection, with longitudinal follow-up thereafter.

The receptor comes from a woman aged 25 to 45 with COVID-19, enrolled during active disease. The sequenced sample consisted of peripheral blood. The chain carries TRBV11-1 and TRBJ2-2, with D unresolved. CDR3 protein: CASSLRLARTGELFF. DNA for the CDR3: TGTGCCAGCAGCTTAAGGCTTGCCAGGACCGGGGAGCTGTTTTTT. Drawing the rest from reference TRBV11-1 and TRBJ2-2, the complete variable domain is EAEVAQSPRYKITEKSQAVAFWCDPISGHATLYWYRQILGQGPELLVQFQDESVVDDSQLPKDRFSAERLKGVDSTLKIQPAELGDSAMYLCASSLRLARTGELFFGEGSRLTVL.